This TCR beta chain was found in a study of T cell responses to AZD1222 COVID-19 vaccine. Profiled with immunoSEQ multiplex PCR; TCRdb holds only in-frame clones, not every one. The sample carries tens of thousands of clones, roughly 80% recorded once. This clone was detected only a few times. Its antigen remains unknown. Second-dose intervals near 4 or 12 weeks were combined. This CDR3 has 15 residues. Trimming pared 3 bases from V and 3 bases from J, leaving 12 bases between. Germline V CDR1 and CDR2: SGHRS, YFSETQ. Findings and caveats of the study: Reportedly, close to half of spike-specific TCRs are directed against unmutated variant regions. Only after the peak T cell response were repertoires sampled.

This receptor was identified in an adult who received the AZD1222 COVID-19 vaccine. This specimen was peripheral blood, taken 28 days after the second AZD1222 dose. The chain carries TRBV5-1 and TRBJ2-2, with a weak D call TRBD1 (6 bases). The CDR3 is CASSSRQAYTGELFF. CDR3 bases: TGCGCCAGCAGCTCAAGACAGGCGTACACCGGGGAGCTGTTTTTT. Filled out from reference TRBV5-1 and TRBJ2-2, the complete variable domain reads KAGVTQTPRYLIKTRGQQVTLSCSPISGHRSVSWYQQTPGQGLQFLFEYFSETQRNKGNFPGRFSGRQFSNSRSEMNVSTLELGDSALYLCASSSRQAYTGELFFGEGSRLTVL.